A selection of T cell receptor beta chains follows, all from one sample in a study of identifying expanded T cells in peripheral blood. Sequencing used immunoSEQ multiplex PCR; TCRdb keeps in-frame clones, though not all of them. The table shows about 100,000 clones, with 88% occurring only once. Specimen: blood. These receptors all come from a person aged 18 to 70 in good health. CDR3s include the opening cysteine and the closing phenylalanine or tryptophan. The D gene is left open where the match is weak. The size of a clone is reported for some rows only, either as once, few or many, or as a class for expanded clones.

D gene: NA; V gene: TRBV9; J gene: TRBJ2-2; clone size: NA; CDR3 DNA: TGTGCCAGCAGCCTACGAATGGAGGGGGCTTGGAACACCGGGGAGCTGTTTTTT; CDR3 protein: CASSLRMEGAWNTGELFF
D gene: NA; V gene: TRBV6-1; J gene: TRBJ2-7; clone size: NA; CDR3 DNA: TGTGCCAGCACCCGAGAGGACGGCGTTTGGTACGAGCAGTACTTC; CDR3 protein: CASTREDGVWYEQYF
D gene: NA; V gene: TRBV5-5; J gene: TRBJ1-2; clone size: NA; CDR3 DNA: TGTGCCAGCAGCTTGTCACTAGGCAGACTCAACTATGGCTACACCTTC; CDR3 protein: CASSLSLGRLNYGYTF
D gene: TRBD2; V gene: TRBV11-3; J gene: TRBJ2-4; clone size: NA; CDR3 DNA: TGTGCCAGCAGCTTAAGGCCTCGGGAGGGCAACAAAAACATTCAGTACTTC; CDR3 protein: CASSLRPREGNKNIQYF
D gene: TRBD2; V gene: TRBV19; J gene: TRBJ2-3; clone size: once; CDR3 DNA: TGTGCCAGTAGTACAAACGGGGTAGCGGGGGGAACAGATACGCAGTATTTT; CDR3 protein: CASSTNGVAGGTDTQYF
D gene: NA; V gene: TRBV2; J gene: TRBJ1-1; clone size: NA; CDR3 DNA: TGTGCCAGCAGTGACCAGGGGAACACTGAAGCTTTCTTT; CDR3 protein: CASSDQGNTEAFF
D gene: NA; V gene: TRBV9; J gene: TRBJ2-3; clone size: NA; CDR3 DNA: TGTGCCAGCAGCAAACGGAGCACAGATACGCAGTATTTT; CDR3 protein: CASSKRSTDTQYF
D gene: TRBD2; V gene: TRBV7-8; J gene: TRBJ2-5; clone size: NA; CDR3 DNA: TGTGCCAGCAGCTTAGCGGCGGGGGTGGGAGAGACCCAGTACTTC; CDR3 protein: CASSLAAGVGETQYF
D gene: NA; V gene: TRBV11-1; J gene: TRBJ2-1; clone size: NA; CDR3 DNA: TGTGCCAGCAGCTTCCAACAGGGACGGAGGGGCAATGAGCAGTTCTTC; CDR3 protein: CASSFQQGRRGNEQFF
D gene: TRBD1; V gene: TRBV7-8; J gene: TRBJ2-6; clone size: NA; CDR3 DNA: TGTGCCAGCAACGGACAGGGAAGATACTCTGGGGCCAACGTCCTGACTTTC; CDR3 protein: CASNGQGRYSGANVLTF
D gene: NA; V gene: TRBV6-1; J gene: TRBJ1-2; clone size: NA; CDR3 DNA: TGTGCCATCAAGAGGAGGGGTAGTACTAACTATGGCTACACCTTC; CDR3 protein: CAIKRRGSTNYGYTF
D gene: NA; V gene: TRBV27; J gene: TRBJ1-1; clone size: once; CDR3 DNA: TGTGCCAGCAGTTTGGGGGGAAGAAATACTGAAGCTTTCTTT; CDR3 protein: CASSLGGRNTEAFF
D gene: NA; V gene: TRBV6-1; J gene: TRBJ2-5; clone size: NA; CDR3 DNA: TGTGCCAGCAGTGTAGAGGCAGGGCGGGAGACCCAGTACTTC; CDR3 protein: CASSVEAGRETQYF
D gene: NA; V gene: TRBV5-4; J gene: TRBJ2-1; clone size: NA; CDR3 DNA: TGTGCCAGCAGGCTGGACGTGGGTGAGCAGTTCTTC; CDR3 protein: CASRLDVGEQFF
D gene: NA; V gene: TRBV6-5; J gene: TRBJ2-6; clone size: NA; CDR3 DNA: TGTGCCAGCAGTTACAGCAGACCCGCCAACGTCCTGACTTTC; CDR3 protein: CASSYSRPANVLTF
D gene: NA; V gene: TRBV4-2; J gene: TRBJ2-1; clone size: NA; CDR3 DNA: TGTGCCAGCAGTGAAGACAATGAGCAGTTCTTC; CDR3 protein: CASSEDNEQFF
D gene: TRBD1; V gene: TRBV7-6; J gene: TRBJ2-1; clone size: NA; CDR3 DNA: TGTGCCAGCATAGGGACAGGGGGCTACAATGAGCAGTTCTTC; CDR3 protein: CASIGTGGYNEQFF
D gene: NA; V gene: TRBV6-5; J gene: TRBJ2-3; clone size: NA; CDR3 DNA: TGTGCCAGCAGTCCGACGGGCCTCACAGATACGCAGTATTTT; CDR3 protein: CASSPTGLTDTQYF
D gene: TRBD2; V gene: TRBV29-1; J gene: TRBJ2-1; clone size: NA; CDR3 DNA: TGCAGCGTTGACCGAGCGGGGGTTCAAAATGAGCAGTTCTTC; CDR3 protein: CSVDRAGVQNEQFF
D gene: NA; V gene: TRBV7-9; J gene: TRBJ1-4; clone size: NA; CDR3 DNA: TGTGCCAGCAACACATGGGACGGGACCGCCAACGAAAAACTGTTTTTT; CDR3 protein: CASNTWDGTANEKLFF
D gene: NA; V gene: TRBV6-5; J gene: TRBJ2-1; clone size: once; CDR3 DNA: TGTGCCAGCAGTTACGGGAATGAGCAGTTCTTC; CDR3 protein: CASSYGNEQFF
D gene: NA; V gene: TRBV4-1; J gene: TRBJ1-4; clone size: few; CDR3 DNA: TGCGCCAGCAGCCAAGGAGGGGCTAATGAAAAACTGTTTTTT; CDR3 protein: CASSQGGANEKLFF
D gene: NA; V gene: TRBV23-1; J gene: TRBJ1-5; clone size: NA; CDR3 DNA: TGCGCCAGCAGTCAATCAGAAGGCCAGGGGAGCAATCAGCCCCAGCATTTT; CDR3 protein: CASSQSEGQGSNQPQHF
D gene: TRBD1; V gene: TRBV4-2; J gene: TRBJ1-1; clone size: NA; CDR3 DNA: TGTGCCAGCAGCCAGAACAGGGGGGGATTGAACACTGAAGCTTTCTTT; CDR3 protein: CASSQNRGGLNTEAFF
D gene: TRBD2; V gene: TRBV11-2; J gene: TRBJ2-5; clone size: NA; CDR3 DNA: TGTGCCAGCAGCTCCAGGGCGGGAGGGGCGGAGACCCAGTACTTC; CDR3 protein: CASSSRAGGAETQYF
D gene: NA; V gene: TRBV11-2; J gene: TRBJ1-4; clone size: NA; CDR3 DNA: TGTGCCAGCAGCTTAACCCGGACAGTAAATGAAAAACTGTTTTTT; CDR3 protein: CASSLTRTVNEKLFF
D gene: TRBD2; V gene: TRBV2; J gene: TRBJ2-3; clone size: NA; CDR3 DNA: TGTGCCAGCAGTTCTCGGACTAGCGGGGGAGATACGCAGTATTTT; CDR3 protein: CASSSRTSGGDTQYF
D gene: TRBD2; V gene: TRBV7-2; J gene: TRBJ2-7; clone size: NA; CDR3 DNA: TGTGCCAGCAGCCCGTTGACTAGCATCCACGAGCAGTACTTC; CDR3 protein: CASSPLTSIHEQYF
D gene: TRBD1; V gene: TRBV6-6; J gene: TRBJ1-3; clone size: NA; CDR3 DNA: TGTGCCAGCAGTTACGGGACAGGAGGAGAAAACACCATATATTTT; CDR3 protein: CASSYGTGGENTIYF
D gene: TRBD2; V gene: TRBV7-2; J gene: TRBJ2-1; clone size: NA; CDR3 DNA: TGTGCCAGCAGCTCAAGATGGCTAGCGGGCAAGAATGAGCAGTTCTTC; CDR3 protein: CASSSRWLAGKNEQFF
D gene: TRBD1; V gene: TRBV7-9; J gene: TRBJ2-1; clone size: NA; CDR3 DNA: TGTGCCAGCAGCCGAGACAGGGGAAGGATCAATGAGCAGTTCTTC; CDR3 protein: CASSRDRGRINEQFF
D gene: NA; V gene: TRBV5-1; J gene: TRBJ1-1; clone size: NA; CDR3 DNA: TGCGCCAGCAGCTACGGGAGTCCAGATATGGCTGAAGCTTTCTTT; CDR3 protein: CASSYGSPDMAEAFF
D gene: NA; V gene: TRBV7-8; J gene: TRBJ1-2; clone size: NA; CDR3 DNA: TGTGCCAGCAGCTTAAGGGTCGTTAACTATGGCTACACCTTC; CDR3 protein: CASSLRVVNYGYTF
D gene: NA; V gene: TRBV28; J gene: TRBJ1-1; clone size: NA; CDR3 DNA: TGTGCCAGCAGTTTCCCGGGACACCTGAACACTGAAGCTTTCTTT; CDR3 protein: CASSFPGHLNTEAFF
D gene: TRBD2; V gene: TRBV18; J gene: TRBJ2-1; clone size: once; CDR3 DNA: TGTGCCAGCTCACCGGGACTAGCGGGAAACAATGAGCAGTTCTTC; CDR3 protein: CASSPGLAGNNEQFF
D gene: NA; V gene: TRBV14; J gene: TRBJ2-1; clone size: NA; CDR3 DNA: TGTGCCAGCAGCCAAGGGCATTGGACAGACCCAGACAATGAGCAGTTCTTC; CDR3 protein: CASSQGHWTDPDNEQFF
D gene: NA; V gene: TRBV5-1; J gene: TRBJ1-2; clone size: NA; CDR3 DNA: TGCGCCAGCAGCTTGGCCAGGGGAGGCTATGGCTACACCTTC; CDR3 protein: CASSLARGGYGYTF
D gene: NA; V gene: TRBV28; J gene: TRBJ1-2; clone size: NA; CDR3 DNA: TGTGCCAGCGGCTCAAACGGCTACACCTTC; CDR3 protein: CASGSNGYTF
D gene: NA; V gene: TRBV2; J gene: TRBJ2-1; clone size: NA; CDR3 DNA: TGTGCCAGCAGTAGGGGCTCCTACAATGAGCAGTTCTTC; CDR3 protein: CASSRGSYNEQFF
D gene: NA; V gene: TRBV7-2; J gene: TRBJ1-2; clone size: NA; CDR3 DNA: TGTGCCAGCAGCTCCACCGAGGGCTACACCTTC; CDR3 protein: CASSSTEGYTF
D gene: NA; V gene: TRBV19; J gene: TRBJ1-1; clone size: NA; CDR3 DNA: TGTGCCAGTTGGTCCGTCGGGGCCATCACTGAAGCTTTCTTT; CDR3 protein: CASWSVGAITEAFF
D gene: NA; V gene: TRBV7-2; J gene: TRBJ1-1; clone size: once; CDR3 DNA: TGTGCCAGCAGCTTAAGGTGGGACACTGAAGCTTTCTTT; CDR3 protein: CASSLRWDTEAFF
D gene: NA; V gene: TRBV30; J gene: TRBJ2-7; clone size: NA; CDR3 DNA: TGTGCCTGGAGTGTATCCCAATTCGGAACAACCTACGAGCAGTACTTC; CDR3 protein: CAWSVSQFGTTYEQYF
D gene: TRBD1; V gene: TRBV5-4; J gene: TRBJ2-5; clone size: NA; CDR3 DNA: TGTGCCAGCAGGTCCGACCGGGACAGAAAAGGGGAGACCCAGTACTTC; CDR3 protein: CASRSDRDRKGETQYF
D gene: TRBD1; V gene: TRBV18; J gene: TRBJ1-2; clone size: NA; CDR3 DNA: TGTGCCAGCTCGCTGCAGGGGGAGATCAATGGCTACACCTTC; CDR3 protein: CASSLQGEINGYTF
D gene: NA; V gene: TRBV4-2; J gene: TRBJ1-5; clone size: NA; CDR3 DNA: TGTGCCAGCAGCCAAGAAGGTAGCAATCAGCCCCAGCATTTT; CDR3 protein: CASSQEGSNQPQHF
D gene: TRBD2; V gene: TRBV11-3; J gene: TRBJ2-2; clone size: NA; CDR3 DNA: TGTGCCAGCAGCTTCTTCGGCGGGGGGACCGGGGAGCTGTTTTTT; CDR3 protein: CASSFFGGGTGELFF
D gene: NA; V gene: TRBV5-5; J gene: TRBJ2-7; clone size: NA; CDR3 DNA: TGTGCCAGCAGCTTCGGGGCCTACGAGCAGTACTTC; CDR3 protein: CASSFGAYEQYF
D gene: TRBD1; V gene: TRBV6-5; J gene: TRBJ1-1; clone size: NA; CDR3 DNA: TGTGCCAGCAGTTGGGGCCCCTCCAGGGGGCGCGCTGAAGCTTTCTTT; CDR3 protein: CASSWGPSRGRAEAFF
D gene: NA; V gene: TRBV5-1; J gene: TRBJ2-1; clone size: NA; CDR3 DNA: TGCGCCAGCAGCGGGTACATATCCTACAATGAGCAGTTCTTC; CDR3 protein: CASSGYISYNEQFF
D gene: NA; V gene: TRBV5-1; J gene: TRBJ2-3; clone size: NA; CDR3 DNA: TGCGCCAGCAGCTTAGGGGGAGTAGATACGCAGTATTTT; CDR3 protein: CASSLGGVDTQYF
D gene: NA; V gene: TRBV5-1; J gene: TRBJ2-3; clone size: NA; CDR3 DNA: TGCGCCAGCAGCTTGACTTATACGCAGTATTTT; CDR3 protein: CASSLTYTQYF
D gene: TRBD2; V gene: TRBV7-9; J gene: TRBJ2-1; clone size: NA; CDR3 DNA: TGTGCCAGCAGCTTATTCAGCGGGGGGGTCAATGAGCAGTTCTTC; CDR3 protein: CASSLFSGGVNEQFF
D gene: NA; V gene: TRBV19; J gene: TRBJ2-3; clone size: NA; CDR3 DNA: TGTGCCAGTAGTACTGTGGGGGAAGATACGCAGTATTTT; CDR3 protein: CASSTVGEDTQYF
D gene: NA; V gene: TRBV18; J gene: TRBJ2-2; clone size: once; CDR3 DNA: TGTGCCAGCTCACCTTCGGGGGCGGTCACCGGGGAGCTGTTTTTT; CDR3 protein: CASSPSGAVTGELFF
D gene: TRBD1; V gene: TRBV7-9; J gene: TRBJ2-7; clone size: NA; CDR3 DNA: TGTGCCAGCAGCTTAACAGGGGGTGAGCAGTACTTC; CDR3 protein: CASSLTGGEQYF
D gene: NA; V gene: TRBV5-8; J gene: TRBJ2-7; clone size: NA; CDR3 DNA: TGTGCCAGCAGCTTGGAACCCGCGACACCTTACGAGCAGTACTTC; CDR3 protein: CASSLEPATPYEQYF
D gene: NA; V gene: TRBV18; J gene: TRBJ1-1; clone size: NA; CDR3 DNA: TGTGCCAGCTCACTGGCAGAATGGGGCACTGAAGCTTTCTTT; CDR3 protein: CASSLAEWGTEAFF